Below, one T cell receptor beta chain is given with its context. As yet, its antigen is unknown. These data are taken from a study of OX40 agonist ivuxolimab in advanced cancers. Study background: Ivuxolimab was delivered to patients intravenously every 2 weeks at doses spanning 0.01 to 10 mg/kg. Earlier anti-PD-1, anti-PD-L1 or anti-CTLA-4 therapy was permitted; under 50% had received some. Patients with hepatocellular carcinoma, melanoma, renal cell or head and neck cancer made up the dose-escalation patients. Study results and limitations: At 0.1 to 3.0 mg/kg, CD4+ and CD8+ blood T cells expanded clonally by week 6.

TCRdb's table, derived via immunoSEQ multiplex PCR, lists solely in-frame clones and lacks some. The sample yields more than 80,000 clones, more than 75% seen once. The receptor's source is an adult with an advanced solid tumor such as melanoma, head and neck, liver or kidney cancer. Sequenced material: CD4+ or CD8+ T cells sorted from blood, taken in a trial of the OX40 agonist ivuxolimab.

For the CDR3, the DNA is TGTGCCAGTAGTACGCGGGGGTACCCTTACGAGCAGTACTTC. Protein product: CASSTRGYPYEQYF. The chain couples TRBV19 to TRBJ2-7; 7 bases fit TRBD2. The germline V gene encodes CDR1 LNHDA and CDR2 SQIVND (reference sequence). Unmatched junction bases numbered 7, after V lost 4 bases and J lost 4 bases. This CDR3 spans 14 amino acids.